Sequencing of this TCR beta chain was carried out in a study of beta chain features in type 1 diabetes. General study points: Significant though moderate, a shortening of TCRB CDR3s appeared in all four CD4+ subsets of Type 1 diabetes patients. With patients and controls alike, PCR might favor shorter templates to an equal degree. Type 1 diabetes patients showed fewer insertions and more deletions at VDJ junctions.

The purity of all sorted populations exceeded 98%. This clone was counted ten times or more. Its antigen is still unknown. This sample also contains other DNA sequences that code for the same CDR3. Sequenced material consisted of expressed TCRB transcripts (all of the isolated RNA was reverse transcribed). Some clones are missing from TCRdb's copy, which holds only in-frame ones; the method was immunoSEQ multiplex PCR. The repertoire consists of about 230,000 clones, with over 8.5% occurring once and the leading ten covering less than 0.035%. The CDR3 has 12 amino acids. CDR1 and CDR2 from the germline V gene are SGHTA and FQGNSA. Trimming took off 5 bases at V and 4 bases at J, with 6 bases between the two ends.

Specimen: naive CD4+ T cells from blood. The chain is built from TRBV7-2 and TRBJ1-5; no clear D. The clonotype was recovered from a woman aged 18-29 years in good health. The CDR3 bases are TGTGCCAGCAGCCCCTTAAATCAGCCCCAGCATTTT. Residues: CASSPLNQPQHF. Supplemented by reference TRBV7-2 and TRBJ1-5, the full variable domain reads GAGVSQSPSNKVTEKGKDVELRCDPISGHTALYWYRQSLGQGLEFLIYFQGNSAPDKSGLPSDRFSAERTGGSVSTLTIQRTQQEDSAVYLCASSPLNQPQHFGDGTRLSIL.